The 5 T cell receptor beta chains below come from one sample, sequenced in a study of neurological immune-mediated disorders. TCRdb passed the 5' RACE reads through MiXCR, listing each CDR3 protein once. The data show approximately 60,000 distinct CDR3 sequences, 3.5% to 4.5% seen once. The sequencing sample was made of PBMCs. The receptors were gathered from a man in his fifties with multiple sclerosis.

This clonotype has at least ten counts. The rearrangement links TRBV29-1 to TRBJ1-1, with no clear D. This CDR3 has 13 residues. V gave up 3 bases and J gave up 5 bases, with 13 bases separating them. In germline, CDR1 is SQVTM, CDR2 ANQGSEA. DNA of the CDR3: TGCAGCGTTGATAACGGGCCCAGGACTGAAGCTTTCTTT. Its protein product is CSVDNGPRTEAFF.

This clonotype was recorded at least ten times. V gene TRBV15 combines with J gene TRBJ2-5; D remains unclear. This CDR3 is 12 amino acids long. CDR1 and CDR2 from the germline V gene are LNHNV and YYDKDF (reference sequence). Trimming stripped 2 bases from V and 3 bases from J, with 4 bases between. CDR3 region: CATSRTEETQYF. The CDR3, as DNA: TGTGCCACCAGCAGAACTGAAGAGACCCAGTACTTC.

At least ten counts were recorded for this clonotype. The CDR3 loop is CSVEYSGSSYEQYF. The DNA for the CDR3 is TGCAGCGTTGAGTATTCGGGCAGCTCCTACGAGCAGTACTTC. V is TRBV29-1 and J is TRBJ2-7, with D unresolved. The CDR3 covers 14 residues. Per the germline V gene, CDR1 is SQVTM and CDR2 is ANQGSEA. Between the trimmed V and J ends, which lost 3 bases and 0 bases, there was a span of 12 bases.

This clonotype has just a few counts. The chain is built from TRBV7-2 and TRBJ2-3; the match to TRBD2 covers 11 bases. V lost 7 bases and J lost 1; bases outside the gene matches: 1. Germline V gene sequence: CDR1 SGHTA, CDR2 FQGNSA. The CDR3 length is 14 residues. CDR3 sequence (DNA): TGTGCCAGCATAGCGGGGGGGCGCACAGATACGCAGTATTTT. It translates to CASIAGGRTDTQYF.

This clonotype was detected ten times or more. This chain links TRBV5-6 with TRBJ2-3, with D maybe TRBD1 (5 bases). CDR3 length: 15 amino acids. Germline assignment: CDR1 SGHDT and CDR2 YYEEEE. Trimming pared 3 bases from V and 3 bases from J, leaving 14 bases between. The CDR3 nucleotides read TGTGCCAGCAGCTCCCGACAGTTAACAACAGATACGCAGTATTTT. Residues: CASSSRQLTTDTQYF.